The 21 T cell receptor beta chains below were found in one sample sequenced in a study of long-term antiretroviral therapy in people with HIV. The libraries were made with immunoSEQ v3.0 at survey level. The table came from immunoSEQ multiplex PCR; TCRdb's copy has only in-frame clones and leaves some out. Of nearly 20,000 clones in the sample, 80% were seen once. The material was unsorted PBMCs, obtained 0.2 years after starting antiretroviral therapy. The receptors were gathered from a woman between 40 and 50 years old with HIV.

This clone was seen a few times. The chain joins TRBV7-9 to TRBJ2-2; the D is unclear. The germline V gene has CDR1 SEHNR and CDR2 FQNEAQ (reference sequence). Trimming took 7 bases from V and 3 from J, leaving 12 bases between them. The CDR3 runs to 14 residues. CDR3 nucleotide sequence: TGTGCCAGCAATACCCAATTCGACACCGGGGAGCTGTTTTTT. Translating gives CASNTQFDTGELFF.

The chain combines TRBV5-1 with TRBJ2-2; 8 bases fit TRBD1. The CDR3 is made up of 15 amino acids. Germline CDR1 reads SGHRS; CDR2 reads YFSETQ. The junction had 4 bases not matched to a gene; V was cut back by 3 bases and J by 3 bases. This chain's CDR3 is CASSSRQGYTGELFF. The CDR3 nucleotides are TGCGCCAGCAGCTCCAGACAGGGGTACACCGGGGAGCTGTTTTTT.

The chain carries TRBV5-6 and TRBJ1-1; D perhaps matches TRBD1 (6 bases). Germline V gene lookup returns CDR1 SGHDT and CDR2 YYEEEE. With 2 bases removed from V and 7 bases from J, the gap between germline ends came to 12 bases. The CDR3 length is 13 residues. The CDR3 loop is CASSLTGHVEAFF. CDR3 DNA sequence: TGTGCCAGCAGCTTAACGGGACACGTTGAAGCTTTCTTT.

The V and J genes are TRBV2 and TRBJ2-3; weak D call: TRBD2 (5 bases). Germline CDR1 SNHLY, CDR2 FYNNEI. V lost 4 bases to trimming and J lost 2 bases, with 13 bases between them. This CDR3 is built from 15 residues. As DNA, the CDR3 is TGTGCCAGCAGTGCTAGCTCCTGGTCCACAGATACGCAGTATTTT. The encoded protein is CASSASSWSTDTQYF.

The chain has TRBV10-1 and TRBJ2-7; maybe TRBD2 (5 bases). Germline V lookup: CDR1 WNHNN, CDR2 SYGVQD (reference sequence). V was shortened by 5 bases and J by 1 base, with 9 bases between the two germline ends. The CDR3 runs 13 residues. The CDR3 is CASSFGGSYEQYF. In nucleotides, the CDR3 is TGCGCCAGCAGTTTTGGAGGATCCTACGAGCAGTACTTC.

This chain connects TRBV18 to TRBJ2-7; 8 bases map to TRBD1. Germline trimming cut 0 bases from V and 5 bases from J; bases unmatched to any gene: 6. Looked up from germline, CDR1 is KGHSH and CDR2 is LQKENI. The CDR3 contains 15 residues. The CDR3 bases are TGTGCCAGCTCACCACCGGGTGGACAGGGTGACGAGCAGTACTTC. Protein product: CASSPPGGQGDEQYF.

V is TRBV21-1 and J is TRBJ2-2; the table's D call TRBD1 went unverified against the DNA. TRBV21-1 is deemed a pseudogene. CDR3 length: 15 residues. DNA of the CDR3: TGTGCCAGCAGCAGACAGGGCCAGGGGAACGGGGAGCTGTTTTTT. Amino acids: CASSRQGQGNGELFF.

This chain connects TRBV4-1 to TRBJ2-1; 12 bases match TRBD2. The CDR3 runs 16 residues. Germline V gene lookup returns CDR1 MGHRA and CDR2 YSYEKL. V gave up 0 bases and J gave up 6 bases; unmatched junction bases: 3. CDR3 protein: CASSQEKGLAGNEQFF. CDR3 in DNA: TGCGCCAGCAGCCAAGAAAAGGGACTAGCGGGCAATGAGCAGTTCTTC.

The genes are TRBV4-2 and TRBJ2-3; TRBD2 agrees at 8 bases. Germline trimming cut 0 bases from V and 5 bases from J; bases unmatched to any gene: 7. The germline V gene has CDR1 LGHNA and CDR2 YNFKEQ. The CDR3 spans 16 residues. CDR3 loop: CASSQETGGAGDTQYF. The CDR3 coding sequence is TGTGCCAGCAGCCAAGAGACGGGGGGGGCTGGAGATACGCAGTATTTT.

The chain links TRBV5-6 to TRBJ1-1; D perhaps matches TRBD1 (5 bases). Looked up from germline, CDR1 is SGHDT and CDR2 is YYEEEE. Trimming pared 1 base from V and 0 bases from J, leaving 19 bases between. The CDR3 length is 18 residues. CDR3 amino acids: CASSLYMGWDGVNTEAFF. Here the CDR3 DNA reads TGTGCCAGCAGCTTGTATATGGGGTGGGACGGTGTGAACACTGAAGCTTTCTTT.

CDR3 loop: CAWSVQANYGYTF. The CDR3 bases are TGTGCCTGGAGTGTACAAGCTAACTATGGCTACACCTTC. The J gene is TRBJ1-2, the V gene TRBV30, with D unresolved. This CDR3 region has 13 residues. The germline CDR1 and CDR2 sequences are GTSNPN and SVGIG (reference sequence). Trimming removed 0 bases at V and 0 bases at J, with 5 bases between.

The chain couples TRBV7-9 to TRBJ2-5, with a possible D match to TRBD2 (7 bases). The CDR3 runs to 17 residues. Between the trimmed V and J ends, which lost 4 bases and 1 base, there was a span of 19 bases. Germline V gene lookup returns CDR1 SEHNR and CDR2 FQNEAQ (reference sequence). CDR3 sequence: CASSSRGRRGFQETQYF. The CDR3 DNA reads as TGTGCCAGCAGCTCTCGGGGGCGGCGGGGGTTCCAAGAGACCCAGTACTTC. The whole variable domain, filled in from reference TRBV7-9 and TRBJ2-5, reads DTGVSQNPRHKITKRGQNVTFRCDPISEHNRLYWYRQTLGQGPEFLTYFQNEAQLEKSRLLSDRFSAERPKGSFSTLEIQRTEQGDSAMYLCASSSRGRRGFQETQYFGPGTRLLVL.

This clone was found once. The chain recombines TRBV18 with TRBJ2-7; D assignment may be TRBD1 or TRBD2 (5 bases each). The germline CDR1 and CDR2 sequences are KGHSH and LQKENI. CDR3 length equals 13 residues. Trimming removed 5 bases at V and 3 bases at J, with 11 bases between. CDR3 sequence (DNA): TGTGCCAGCTCAACCGGGACCAACTACGAGCAGTACTTC. Protein product: CASSTGTNYEQYF.

V usage is TRBV10-2 and J usage is TRBJ1-1, with D tentatively TRBD1 (5 bases). Per germline, CDR1 WSHSY and CDR2 SAAADI. The CDR3 covers 13 residues. Trimming removed 6 bases from V and 3 bases from J, with 11 bases in between. CDR3 in amino acids: CASRVSGYTEAFF. The CDR3 DNA follows: TGCGCCAGCAGGGTTTCAGGGTACACTGAAGCTTTCTTT.

This sequence joins TRBV2 and TRBJ1-2, with D perhaps TRBD1 (6 bases). Germline CDR1 SNHLY, CDR2 FYNNEI. The V and J ends lost 6 bases and 12 bases respectively, with 14 bases between them. This CDR3 is 11 amino acids long. CDR3 DNA: TGTGCCAGCAGCCTGGGACACCCGCACACCTTC. This encodes CASSLGHPHTF.

This clone was recorded only once. The rearrangement joins TRBV7-9 to TRBJ2-5; 9 bases line up with TRBD2. The V gene end was trimmed by 3 bases and the J gene end by 1 base; junction bases not matched to a gene: 3. CDR3 length equals 15 residues. CDR1 is SEHNR, CDR2 FQNEAQ, per germline (reference sequence). CDR3 sequence reads: CASSFLSGSQETQYF. The CDR3 region has the DNA TGTGCCAGCAGCTTCCTTAGCGGGAGCCAAGAGACCCAGTACTTC.

The V call is TRBV11-2, the J call TRBJ1-4, with D unresolved. The CDR3 contains 17 residues. V lost 2 bases and J lost 6, with 19 bases in between. Germline lookup yields CDR1 SGHAT and CDR2 FQNNGV. CDR3 sequence reads: CASSLFNLLEYDEKLFF. The CDR3 DNA reads as TGTGCCAGCAGCTTATTTAATCTACTGGAATATGATGAAAAACTGTTTTTT.

This clone was seen more than once but under ten times. This chain links TRBV5-4 with TRBJ2-7, with TRBD1 identical over 9 bases. CDR3 length: 14 amino acids. The junction had 8 bases not matched to a gene; V was cut back by 4 bases and J by 6 bases. Germline loops: CDR1 SGHNT, CDR2 YYREEE (reference sequence). In nucleotides, the CDR3 is TGTGCCAGCAGCCTGGGACAGGGATTTGCCGAGCAGTACTTC. This sequence encodes CASSLGQGFAEQYF.

The chain couples TRBV9 to TRBJ2-3; the match to TRBD1 covers 8 bases. V trimming: 0 bases; J trimming: 5 bases; junction bases outside the gene matches: 11. Per germline, CDR1 SGDLS and CDR2 YYNGEE. The CDR3 is 17 residues long. In DNA form, the CDR3 reads TGTGCCAGCAGCGTAGAGGGAGGCAGGGGGCTTCAAGATACGCAGTATTTT. The encoded protein is CASSVEGGRGLQDTQYF.

The rearrangement joins TRBV14 to TRBJ1-5; D possibly corresponds to TRBD1 (5 bases). V dropped 1 base and J dropped 5 bases, with 9 bases sitting between them. This CDR3 comprises 14 residues. CDR1 is SGHDN and CDR2 is FVKESK in the germline V gene. In DNA form, the CDR3 reads TGTGCCAGCAGCCAAGGGGGACCCCATCAGCCCCAGCATTTT. Protein sequence: CASSQGGPHQPQHF.

This clone has more than one count but fewer than ten. The chain employs TRBV27 and TRBJ1-2; tentatively, D is TRBD1 (6 bases). The germline V gene has CDR1 MNHEY and CDR2 SMNVEV (reference sequence). CDR3 length: 14 residues. Trimming left V 3 bases short and J 6 bases short, with 14 bases between. The CDR3 bases are TGTGCCAGCAGTTTTTTAGCAGGGGCGGATGGCTACACCTTC. This translates into CASSFLAGADGYTF.